The clone carrying this TCR beta chain was picked up a small number of times. This sample was taken from a study of glioma-infiltrating T cells after dendritic cell vaccination. The germline CDR1 and CDR2 sequences are SGHRS and YFSETQ. The CDR3 has 13 amino acids. V lost 4 bases and J lost 7; bases outside the gene matches: 4. Repertoires were generated with immunoSEQ multiplex PCR, while TCRdb's copy carries only in-frame clones and drops some. The table has 35,000 to 40,000 clones, approximately 82% seen once. The genes are TRBV5-1 and TRBJ1-4; 7 bases agree with TRBD1. The receptor's source is a human donor with glioblastoma. The material sequenced was blood, taken before dendritic cell vaccination. The CDR3 bases are TGCGCCAGCAGCCCCGCAGGGGGTGAAAAACTGTTTTTT. This translates into CASSPAGGEKLFF. The variable domain in full, completed from reference TRBV5-1 and TRBJ1-4, reads KAGVTQTPRYLIKTRGQQVTLSCSPISGHRSVSWYQQTPGQGLQFLFEYFSETQRNKGNFPGRFSGRQFSNSRSEMNVSTLELGDSALYLCASSPAGGEKLFFGSGTQLSVL.